This T cell receptor (beta chain) was sequenced for a study of CD8 T cells in ankylosing spondylitis. Via MiXCR, TCRdb re-called the 5' RACE reads, giving one row per CDR3 protein. The repertoire includes 250,000 to 400,000 distinct CDR3 sequences, around 10% of them detected once, and roughly 9% sits in the top ten. Germline CDR1 and CDR2: SGHTA and FQGNSA. The CDR3 extends over 14 amino acids. V was pared by 5 bases and J by 3 bases, with 3 bases of the junction left unmatched. This receptor was obtained from a female donor with ankylosing spondylitis or in good health (not recorded which). Sequenced sample: blood, either unsorted or a sorted T cell fraction (not recorded which). The genes are TRBV7-2 and TRBJ1-3, with TRBD1 matching 8 bases. Written as DNA, the CDR3 is TGTGCCAGCAGCCATACAGGGGGTGGAAACACCATATATTTT. It is translated as CASSHTGGGNTIYF. Full variable domain (rest looked up from reference TRBV7-2 and TRBJ1-3): GAGVSQSPSNKVTEKGKDVELRCDPISGHTALYWYRQSLGQGLEFLIYFQGNSAPDKSGLPSDRFSAERTGGSVSTLTIQRTQQEDSAVYLCASSHTGGGNTIYFGEGSWLTVV.